The clone carrying this TCR beta chain was seen many times. This sample stems from a study of regulatory T cells in long-lasting Graves disease. CDR3 length equals 15 residues. With 1 base removed from V and 2 bases from J, the gap between germline ends came to 11 bases. Germline V CDR1 and CDR2: LGHDT, YNNKEL (reference sequence). Combining iRepertoire HTBI primers with Arm-PCR of CDR3 regions, the authors built TCR beta libraries. In TCRdb, the multiplex PCR reads were re-called with MiXCR into one record per CDR3 protein. The table shows 200,000 to 250,000 distinct CDR3 sequences, with roughly a fifth occurring only once. Time point here: newly diagnosed GD, antithyroid drugs for less than 3 months. PBMCs were the source of the RNA used for TCR sequencing. This sample also belongs to another study, concerning T cells in Graves' hyperthyroidism and ophthalmopathy. That work adds: First-round RT-PCR with HTBI primers amplified the TCR CDR3 region.

The V gene is TRBV3-1, the J gene TRBJ1-1; D unclear. The starting material was peripheral blood mononuclear cells (PBMCs), obtained at new diagnosis, from a patient treated with antithyroid drugs. The sequence was obtained from a woman aged 25 to 39 with Graves disease. The CDR3 here is CASSQAPVGNTEAFF. In DNA, the CDR3 is TGTGCCAGCAGCCAAGCCCCCGTAGGAAACACTGAAGCTTTCTTT.